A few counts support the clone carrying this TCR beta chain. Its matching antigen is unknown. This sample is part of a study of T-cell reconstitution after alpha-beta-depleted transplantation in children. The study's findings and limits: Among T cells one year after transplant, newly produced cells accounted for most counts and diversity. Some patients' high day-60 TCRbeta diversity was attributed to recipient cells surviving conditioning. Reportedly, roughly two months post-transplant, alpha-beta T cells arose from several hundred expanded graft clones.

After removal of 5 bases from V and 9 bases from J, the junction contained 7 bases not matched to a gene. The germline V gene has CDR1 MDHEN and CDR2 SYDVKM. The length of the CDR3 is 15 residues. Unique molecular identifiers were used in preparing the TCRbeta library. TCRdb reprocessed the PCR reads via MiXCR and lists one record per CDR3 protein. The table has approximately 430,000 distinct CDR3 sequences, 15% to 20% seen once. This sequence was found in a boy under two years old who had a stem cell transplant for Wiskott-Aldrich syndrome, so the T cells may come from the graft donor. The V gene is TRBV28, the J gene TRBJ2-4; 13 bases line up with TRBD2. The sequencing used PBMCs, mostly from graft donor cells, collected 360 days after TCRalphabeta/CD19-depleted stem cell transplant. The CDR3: CASSKLAGGRSIQYF. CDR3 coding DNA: TGTGCCAGCAGTAAACTAGCGGGGGGGCGGAGCATTCAGTACTTC.